Presented here are 12 T cell receptor beta chains from one specimen sequenced in a study of T cell responses to AZD1222 COVID-19 vaccine. Repertoires were generated with immunoSEQ multiplex PCR, while TCRdb's copy carries only in-frame clones and drops some. The profile shows roughly 92,000 clones, 90% of them singletons. The sample in question was peripheral blood, obtained on day 0 of AZD1222 vaccination. The receptor set was obtained from an adult in good health.

The CDR3 reads CASSLGTPPYEQYF. CDR3 nucleotides: TGTGCCAGCAGTTTAGGGACACCCCCTTACGAGCAGTACTTC. V is TRBV27 and J is TRBJ2-7, with D maybe TRBD1 (6 bases). This CDR3 has 14 amino acids. Trimming removed 2 bases from V and 4 bases from J, with 12 bases in between. CDR1 and CDR2 (germline): MNHEY, SMNVEV (reference sequence).

The V gene is TRBV27, the J gene TRBJ1-2; D not resolved. Germline loops: CDR1 MNHEY, CDR2 SMNVEV (reference sequence). Deletions cut 8 bases from V and 1 base from J, with 14 bases between. The CDR3 length is 14 residues. This chain's CDR3 is CASRPGGRNYGYTF. The CDR3, as DNA: TGTGCCAGCCGTCCAGGAGGGCGTAACTATGGCTACACCTTC.

This chain links TRBV5-6 with TRBJ2-5; TRBD1 agrees at 9 bases. CDR3 size: 16 residues. In germline, CDR1 is SGHDT, CDR2 YYEEEE. After removal of 2 bases from V and 7 bases from J, the junction contained 12 bases not matched to a gene. In DNA, the CDR3 is TGTGCCAGCAGCTTAGTTTCCGGGACAGGGACGGGGACCCAGTACTTC. It yields the protein CASSLVSGTGTGTQYF.

The genes are TRBV9 and TRBJ2-3; TRBD2 agrees at 9 bases. Trimming removed 0 bases from V and 2 bases from J; junction bases left unmatched: 4. CDR3 size: 16 residues. Germline CDR1 SGDLS, CDR2 YYNGEE. The CDR3 DNA sequence: TGTGCCAGCAGCGTAGCGGCTAGCGGGGACACAGATACGCAGTATTTT. It is translated as CASSVAASGDTDTQYF.

This sequence joins TRBV7-9 and TRBJ2-7; 8 bases are shared with TRBD1. With V trimmed by 7 bases and J by 3 bases, 8 bases remained unmatched. Germline V CDR1 and CDR2: SEHNR, FQNEAQ (reference sequence). The length of the CDR3 is 14 residues. The CDR3 protein is CASTLTGAGYEQYF. The CDR3 region has the DNA TGTGCCAGCACCTTGACAGGGGCGGGCTACGAGCAGTACTTC. The entire variable domain, with the rest obtained from reference TRBV7-9 and TRBJ2-7, is as follows: DTGVSQNPRHKITKRGQNVTFRCDPISEHNRLYWYRQTLGQGPEFLTYFQNEAQLEKSRLLSDRFSAERPKGSFSTLEIQRTEQGDSAMYLCASTLTGAGYEQYFGPGTRLTVT.

The genes are TRBV5-1 and TRBJ1-2, with 7 positions matching TRBD1. V lost 3 bases to trimming and J lost 8 bases; unmatched junction nucleotides: 13. The CDR3 is made up of 15 amino acids. The germline V gene has CDR1 SGHRS and CDR2 YFSETQ. The CDR3 reads CASSSQTGSERGYTF. The CDR3 DNA reads as TGCGCCAGCAGCTCCCAGACAGGGTCCGAGAGGGGCTACACCTTC. Drawing the rest from reference TRBV5-1 and TRBJ1-2, the complete variable domain is KAGVTQTPRYLIKTRGQQVTLSCSPISGHRSVSWYQQTPGQGLQFLFEYFSETQRNKGNFPGRFSGRQFSNSRSEMNVSTLELGDSALYLCASSSQTGSERGYTFGSGTRLTVV.

The CDR3 reads CASSQEWDSHQPQHF. The CDR3 DNA is TGTGCCAGCAGCCAAGAGTGGGACAGCCATCAGCCCCAGCATTTT. The V call is TRBV4-2, the J call TRBJ1-5; 7 bases map to TRBD1. The length of the CDR3 is 15 residues. Unmatched junction bases numbered 4, after V lost 0 bases and J lost 5 bases. Germline V gene lookup returns CDR1 LGHNA and CDR2 YNFKEQ.

This clone was detected a few times. J is TRBJ2-5 and V is TRBV6-2 or TRBV6-3; the match to TRBD2 covers 8 bases. Germline values: CDR1 MNHEY, CDR2 SVGEGT. The CDR3 loop spans 17 amino acids. With V trimmed by 5 bases and J by 5 bases, 16 bases remained unmatched. The CDR3 is CASSGDLAGMRWETQYF. Written as DNA, the CDR3 is TGTGCCAGCAGTGGGGACTTAGCGGGGATGCGGTGGGAGACCCAGTACTTC.

The chain is built from TRBV5-8 and TRBJ1-5; maybe TRBD1 (6 bases). Germline V lookup: CDR1 SGHTS, CDR2 YDEGEE. This CDR3 spans 17 amino acids. Trimming removed 6 bases from V and 0 bases from J, with 19 bases in between. CDR3 protein: CASTYVDRTDSNQPQHF. CDR3 in DNA: TGTGCCAGCACCTATGTAGACAGGACAGATAGCAATCAGCCCCAGCATTTT.

The V call is TRBV5-5, the J call TRBJ1-1; D possibly corresponds to TRBD1 (5 bases). Germline loops: CDR1 SGHKS, CDR2 YYEKEE (reference sequence). This CDR3 spans 13 amino acids. V lost 7 bases to trimming and J lost 3 bases, with 13 bases between them. For the CDR3, the DNA is TGTGCCAGCTCTGGAGGGGCGCACACTGAAGCTTTCTTT. Protein product: CASSGGAHTEAFF. Variable domain in full (rest from reference TRBV5-5 and TRBJ1-1): DAGVTQSPTHLIKTRGQQVTLRCSPISGHKSVSWYQQVLGQGPQFIFQYYEKEERGRGNFPDRFSARQFPNYSSELNVNALLLGDSALYLCASSGGAHTEAFFGQGTRLTVV.

The chain employs TRBV18 and TRBJ2-7; D may be TRBD2 (5 bases). CDR1 is KGHSH, CDR2 LQKENI, per germline. This CDR3 is 15 amino acids long. The germline V and J ends were trimmed by 3 bases and 4 bases, with 16 bases remaining between them. The CDR3 reads CASSPGDLEGYEQYF. CDR3 DNA: TGTGCCAGCTCACCCGGAGATCTTGAGGGTTACGAGCAGTACTTC.

The count of this clone is one. The rearrangement uses TRBV9 and TRBJ2-3, with a tentative D call TRBD1 (6 bases). Germline CDR1 is SGDLS and CDR2 is YYNGEE. This CDR3 has 16 residues. V was shortened by 0 bases and J by 0 bases, with 11 bases between the two germline ends. CDR3 region: CASSVEQGRSTDTQYF. The DNA of the CDR3 is TGTGCCAGCAGCGTAGAACAGGGAAGGAGCACAGATACGCAGTATTTT. The full variable domain, completed using reference TRBV9 and TRBJ2-3, is DSGVTQTPKHLITATGQRVTLRCSPRSGDLSVYWYQQSLDQGLQFLIQYYNGEERAKGNILERFSAQQFPDLHSELNLSSLELGDSALYFCASSVEQGRSTDTQYFGPGTRLTVL.